Presented here are 7 T cell receptor beta chains from one specimen sequenced in a study of T cell clones after liver transplantation. The protocol was immunoSEQ multiplex PCR, while the TCRdb copy is restricted to in-frame clones and leaves out a portion. The sample includes roughly 120,000 clones, 90% of them seen just once. Here the sequenced sample was CD4+ T cells from blood, taken 12 months after liver transplant. These receptor sequences come from a human patient who received a liver transplant. Some T cells may originate from the graft donor.

This chain links TRBV5-1 with TRBJ2-2; 7 bases are shared with TRBD1. V lost 3 bases, J lost 1 base, and 6 bases stayed unmatched. The germline CDR1 and CDR2 sequences are SGHRS and YFSETQ. This CDR3 comprises 16 residues. DNA of the CDR3: TGCGCCAGCAGCTCTTTGACAGGGAAGAACACCGGGGAGCTGTTTTTT. The encoded protein is CASSSLTGKNTGELFF.

The chain carries TRBV9 and TRBJ2-7; 8 nucleotides match TRBD2. This CDR3 spans 15 amino acids. From germline, CDR1 is SGDLS and CDR2 YYNGEE. Losses at the gene ends were 7 bases for V and 0 bases for J; bases not matched to a gene: 9. The CDR3 reads CASRETSESSYEQYF. The CDR3, as DNA: TGTGCCAGCCGAGAGACTAGCGAAAGCTCCTACGAGCAGTACTTC.

In this sample, this clone turned up once. CDR3 coding DNA: TGTGCCAGTAGTCCCCGGGGAGTGACCGGGGAGCTGTTTTTT. It yields the protein CASSPRGVTGELFF. The chain carries TRBV19 and TRBJ2-2; a possible D gene is TRBD2 (5 bases). Trimming took 5 bases from V and 5 from J, leaving 12 bases between them. Germline V gene sequence: CDR1 LNHDA, CDR2 SQIVND (reference sequence). The CDR3 spans 14 residues.

V and J are TRBV9 and TRBJ2-1; 10 nucleotides match TRBD2. Per the germline V gene, CDR1 is SGDLS and CDR2 is YYNGEE. The J segment lost 7 bases and the V segment lost 0 bases, leaving 7 bases of the junction unmatched. The CDR3 is 16 amino acids. Here the CDR3 DNA reads TGTGCCAGCAGCGTAGACCCAGCGGGAGGGTCGAATGAGCAGTTCTTC. Its protein is CASSVDPAGGSNEQFF.

Comments on this clone: The same CDR3 can be traced to other DNA sequences in this sample. The chain joins TRBV18 to TRBJ2-5, with D possibly matching TRBD1 (5 bases). Trimming left V 1 base short and J 2 bases short, with 5 bases between. Germline CDR1 reads KGHSH; CDR2 reads LQKENI. The length of the CDR3 is 13 residues. For the CDR3, the DNA is TGTGCCAGCTCACCACAGGGGCAAGAGACCCAGTACTTC. Translation gives CASSPQGQETQYF.

The rearrangement uses TRBV19 and TRBJ2-5; D remains unclear. CDR1 and CDR2 from the germline V gene are LNHDA and SQIVND (reference sequence). This CDR3 contains 14 residues. V shed 4 bases and J shed 4 bases, with 13 bases lying between them. CDR3 loop: CASSRGRARETQYF. CDR3 in DNA: TGTGCCAGTAGTAGGGGTCGGGCAAGAGAGACCCAGTACTTC.

In this sample, this clone turned up once. This sequence joins TRBV18 and TRBJ1-1; perhaps TRBD1 as D (6 bases). With 3 bases removed from V and 1 base from J, the gap between germline ends came to 15 bases. This CDR3 comprises 16 residues. CDR1 KGHSH and CDR2 LQKENI come from the germline V gene. The CDR3: CASSPSWGGPNTEAFF. CDR3 in DNA: TGTGCCAGCTCACCGTCCTGGGGGGGGCCGAACACTGAAGCTTTCTTT.